This T cell receptor beta chain was obtained from a study of tumor-infiltrating lymphocytes in primary liver carcinoma (TCRdb year 2017). Looking at the study overall: The five patients, three men and two women aged 30 to 69 years, had hepatocellular carcinoma (four) or combined HCC and intrahepatic cholangiocarcinoma (one). Reproducibility between technical replicate repertoires was high, with correlation coefficients above 0.98 and mean shared-clone rates approximately 0.91. Roughly 3.5 to 8 million productive TCRbeta reads were obtained per sample, and no significant difference in read depth was found between tissue types. The 20 to 30 tumor region samples were profiled with Agilent mRNA microarrays so that TCRbeta repertoire diversity could be related to the local molecular phenotype. TCRbeta repertoire sequencing covered about 35 specimens from 5 patients: about 25 tumor regions, 5 adjacent noncancerous liver tissues and 5 peripheral blood samples. The study combined TCRbeta repertoire sequencing, expression microarrays and whole-exome sequencing across five regions of each liver tumor, with adjacent normal tissue and blood. The five patients had tumors of stage T1-T3 N0M0, with maximum diameters ranging from about 4.2 to 10 cm.

The study at large found these results: With just a few patients in the study, the authors point out that the findings should be validated in a larger study. Because only the TCR beta chain was sequenced and unpaired alpha chains were not captured, true repertoire diversity is likely underestimated. Only roughly 7-25% of top clones appeared in all five regions of a tumor, which suggests that tumor-infiltrating T cells are spatially heterogeneous. Compared with blood, tumors had a significantly larger share of the repertoire taken up by the top 250 clones (p = 0.039). Comparison of CD4+ and CD8+ T cell repertoires was precluded by the use of bulk unsorted samples. Repertoire overlap was higher between tumor regions (mean about 35%) than tumor-adjacent (approximately 17%) or tumor-blood (approximately 15%) pairs, consistent with antigen-driven expansion.

This clonotype was recorded a few times. This clone's antigen is unknown. Per-base qualities were not stored, and no clone one base away is much larger. TCRbeta-specific cDNA was reverse-transcribed from around 500 ng total RNA using a constant-region primer and ProtoScript II reverse transcriptase. TCRbeta libraries were built with three nested multiplex PCR rounds, a slightly modified ARM-PCR procedure. A final 25-cycle PCR with Deep VentR polymerase added sample barcodes and Illumina adapters. Amplicons of 200-500 bp were gel-purified with a QIAquick gel extraction kit before sequencing. The TCRbeta amplicons were sequenced with 250-bp paired-end reads on an Illumina HiSeq 2500. As for the authors' bioinformatics: Trimmomatic v0.33 was used to quality-trim the reads, and FLASH v1.2.11 was used to merge paired reads so that full CDR3 sequences could be recovered. MiGEC v1.2.1b assigned V, D and J germline segments to the rearranged TCRbeta sequences. Clonotype statistics and Shannon-Wiener diversity indices were calculated with VDJtools v1.0.0. Except for diversity analysis, only the 250 most abundant clonotypes of each sample were used in subsequent analyses to reduce sampling bias. TCRdb reran the public reads through fastp at Q25 and MiXCR, keeping productive beta chains. CDR3 protein sequences are deduplicated, and each keeps its most common genes and DNA. TCRdb's processing, not the authors', yielded these V and J calls. The sample has about 64,000 distinct CDR3 sequences on record, about 65% of them singletons. The ten largest clonotypes hold around 44% of the sample.

Total RNA and DNA were co-extracted from roughly 18-30 mg of bulk tissue with the AllPrep DNA/RNA mini kit, without cell sorting. Surgical resection was performed in China between November 2015 and early 2016 on five or six patients with histopathologically diagnosed primary liver carcinoma. At the time of sampling, the patients were treatment-naive and had chronic HBV infection. Five spatially separated regions were sampled per tumor: superior, inferior, left-lateral and right-lateral poles, plus the tumor centre. Histology showed that every tumor sample contained more than 80% viable tumor cells. Pieces of fresh tumor and adjacent tissue were cut in half, with one half kept in RNAlater at -80 degrees C and the other half sent for histology. The specimen sequenced was liver tumor tissue from sampling region 4. The sample's cell subset or site label, decoded: tumor region T4, right-lateral pole. The sequence derives from a man aged 35 to 55 with primary liver carcinoma and hepatitis B virus infection.

The CDR3: CASSLKWGNQPQHF. The DNA sequence follows: TGTGCCAGCAGTCTCAAGTGGGGAAATCAGCCCCAGCATTTT. This chain is built from TRBV6-5 and TRBJ1-5; the D gene is not confidently resolved. Via the germline V gene, CDR1 is MNHEY and CDR2 SVGAGI. The CDR3 spans 14 residues, from the cysteine through the phenylalanine. The read is trimmed to its CDR3 DNA, 42 bases read in frame from base 1. The germline ends are 12 bases apart after V is trimmed by 5 bases and J by 4 bases.